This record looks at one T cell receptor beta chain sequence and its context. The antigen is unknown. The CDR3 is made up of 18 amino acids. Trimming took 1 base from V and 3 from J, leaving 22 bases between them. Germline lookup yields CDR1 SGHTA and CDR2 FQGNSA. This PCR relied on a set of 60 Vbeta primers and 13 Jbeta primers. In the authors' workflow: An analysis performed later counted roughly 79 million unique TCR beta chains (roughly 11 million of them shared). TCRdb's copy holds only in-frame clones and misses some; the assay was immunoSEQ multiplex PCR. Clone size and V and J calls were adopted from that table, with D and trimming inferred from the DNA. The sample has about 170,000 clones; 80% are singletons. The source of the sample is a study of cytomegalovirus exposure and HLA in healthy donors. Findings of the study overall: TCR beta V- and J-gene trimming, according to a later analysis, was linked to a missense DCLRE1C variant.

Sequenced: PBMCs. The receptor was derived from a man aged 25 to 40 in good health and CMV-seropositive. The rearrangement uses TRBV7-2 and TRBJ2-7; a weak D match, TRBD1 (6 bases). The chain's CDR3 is CASSLVSSGHHPNYEQYF. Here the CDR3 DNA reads TGTGCCAGCAGCTTAGTGTCCTCGGGACATCACCCCAACTACGAGCAGTACTTC.